This T cell receptor (beta chain) came from a study of T cells after yellow fever vaccination. General observations from the study: At around 95% for CD4 and about 91% for CD8, most primary-vaccination clones showed up again after the booster.

Germline CDR1 KGHSH, CDR2 LQKENI. This CDR3 is built from 15 residues. Trimming took off 6 bases at V and 3 bases at J, with 17 bases between the two ends. This clonotype has only a few counts. Its antigen is undetermined. Researchers made TCR cDNA using 5'RACE template switching, and this step added a universal primer site and UMIs. MiXCR was run by TCRdb on the 5' RACE reads, yielding one entry per CDR3 protein. Of hundreds of thousands of distinct CDR3 sequences in the sample, around 20% were seen once. Sample: PBMCs, taken before the yellow fever booster vaccination. This TCR derives from a man aged 18 to 29 who received the YFV17D yellow fever vaccine. The chain carries TRBV18 and TRBJ1-1; possible D gene TRBD1, 5 bases. This CDR3 is CASSLNGPGYTEAFF. CDR3 sequence (DNA): TGTGCCAGCTCTCTGAACGGACCAGGGTACACTGAAGCTTTCTTT.